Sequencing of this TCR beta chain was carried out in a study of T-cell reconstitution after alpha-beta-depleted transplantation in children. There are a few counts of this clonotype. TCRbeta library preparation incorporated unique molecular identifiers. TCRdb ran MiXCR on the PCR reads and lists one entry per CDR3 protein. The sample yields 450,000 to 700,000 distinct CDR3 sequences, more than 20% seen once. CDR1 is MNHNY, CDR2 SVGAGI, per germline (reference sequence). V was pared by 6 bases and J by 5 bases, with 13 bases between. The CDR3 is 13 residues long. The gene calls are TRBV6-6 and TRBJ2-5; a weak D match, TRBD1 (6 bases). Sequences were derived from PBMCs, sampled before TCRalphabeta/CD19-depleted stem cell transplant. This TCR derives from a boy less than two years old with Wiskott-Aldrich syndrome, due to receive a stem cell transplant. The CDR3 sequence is CASRQGGGETQYF. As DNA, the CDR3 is TGTGCCAGCAGACAGGGTGGCGGGGAGACCCAGTACTTC.